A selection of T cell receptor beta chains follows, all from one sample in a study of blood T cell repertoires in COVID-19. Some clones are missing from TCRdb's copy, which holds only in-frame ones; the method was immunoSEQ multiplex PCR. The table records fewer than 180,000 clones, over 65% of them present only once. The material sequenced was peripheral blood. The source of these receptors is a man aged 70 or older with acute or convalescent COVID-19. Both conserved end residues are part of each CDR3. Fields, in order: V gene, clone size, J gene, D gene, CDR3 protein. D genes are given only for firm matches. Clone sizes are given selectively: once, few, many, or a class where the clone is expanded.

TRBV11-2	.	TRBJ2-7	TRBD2	CASSRGGTTRDEQYF
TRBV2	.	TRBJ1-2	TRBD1	CASSEQGGGYTF
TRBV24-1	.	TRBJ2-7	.	CATSDSGRDEQYF
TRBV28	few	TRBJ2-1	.	CASSPLLTGTPSYNEQFF
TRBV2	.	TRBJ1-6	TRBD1	CASSLDRVVSPLHF
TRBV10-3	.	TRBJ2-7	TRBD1	CAISSGQPYEQYF
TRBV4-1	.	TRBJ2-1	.	CASSQGFWTPPSDEQFF
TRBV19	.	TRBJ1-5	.	CASSSQVWPQHF
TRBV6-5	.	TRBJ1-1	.	CASMAQPNTEAFF
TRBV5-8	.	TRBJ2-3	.	CASTSSPLSTDTQYF
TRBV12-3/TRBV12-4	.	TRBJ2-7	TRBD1	CASSKQGTHEQYF
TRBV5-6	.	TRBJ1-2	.	CASSSGVEGYTF
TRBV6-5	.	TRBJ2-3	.	CASSYSGVITDTQYF
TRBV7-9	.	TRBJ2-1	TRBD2	CASSPTSGRPSYNEQFF
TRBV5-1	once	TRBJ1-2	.	CASSLGGLQGNYGYTF
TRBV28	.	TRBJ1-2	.	CASSLYGGDYTF
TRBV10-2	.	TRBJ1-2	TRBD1	CASFEQGAHGYTF
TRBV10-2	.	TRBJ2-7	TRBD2	CASSESGGGAGGGREQYF
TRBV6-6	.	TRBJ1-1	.	CASSYGTRGTEAFF
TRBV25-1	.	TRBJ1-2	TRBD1	CASTSGQESDKGRGYTF
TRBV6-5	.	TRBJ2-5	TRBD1	CASSKDRDILETQYF
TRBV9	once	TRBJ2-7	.	CASSVADGARGNYEQYF
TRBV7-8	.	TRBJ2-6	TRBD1	CASSLGQGAVGANVLTF
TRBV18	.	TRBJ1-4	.	CASSPATVDEKLFF
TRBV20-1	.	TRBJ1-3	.	CSAQLGNTIYF
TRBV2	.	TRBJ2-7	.	CASSEGVFYEQYF
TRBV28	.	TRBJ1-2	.	CATLDHRGYTF
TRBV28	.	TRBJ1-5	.	CASTLAGGDQPQHF
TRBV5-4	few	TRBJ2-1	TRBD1	CASSSGTGGYNEQFF
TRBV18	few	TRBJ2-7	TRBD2	CASSPGGSDGTSVPYEQYF
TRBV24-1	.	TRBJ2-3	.	CATSEPGADTQYF
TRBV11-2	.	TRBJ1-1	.	CASSSAGALNTEAFF
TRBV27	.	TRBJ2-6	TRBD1	CASRGEWTGGANVLTF
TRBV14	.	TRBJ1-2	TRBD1	CASSRRTGGHGDGYTF
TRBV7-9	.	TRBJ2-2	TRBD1	CASSPPGTGSTGELFF
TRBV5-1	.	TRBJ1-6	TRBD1	CASSVRDRNTSPLHF
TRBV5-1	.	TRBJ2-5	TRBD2	CASHQEAGGYQETQYF
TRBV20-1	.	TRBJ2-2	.	CSASPPGHGELFF
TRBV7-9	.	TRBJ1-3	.	CASRGQSSGNTIYF
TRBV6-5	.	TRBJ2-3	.	CASRATESTDTQYF
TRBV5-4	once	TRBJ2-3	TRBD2	CASSSRLAVTDTQYF
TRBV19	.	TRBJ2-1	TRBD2	CASSISSGRLYEQFF
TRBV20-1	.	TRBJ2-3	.	CSASLQRVTTDTQYF
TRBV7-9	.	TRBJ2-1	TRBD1	CASSGGTGGNEQFF
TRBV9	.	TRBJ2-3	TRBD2	CASSGTSGGSTDTQYF
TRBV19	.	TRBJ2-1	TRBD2	CASSIGGSGSNEQFF
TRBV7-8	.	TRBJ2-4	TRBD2	CASSSLAGVHINIQYF
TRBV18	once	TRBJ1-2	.	CASSPPGGYGYTF
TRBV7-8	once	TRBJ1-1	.	CASSTRQVMNTEAFF
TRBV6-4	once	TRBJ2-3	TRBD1	CASSVGQGKTDTQYF
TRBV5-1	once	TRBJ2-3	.	CASSLVPTRGLTDTQYF
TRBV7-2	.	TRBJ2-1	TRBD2	CASRPSGRRYNEQFF
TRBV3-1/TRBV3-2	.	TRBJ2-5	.	CASSLEQGRETQYF
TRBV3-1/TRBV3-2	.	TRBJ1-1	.	CASSQLRENTEAFF
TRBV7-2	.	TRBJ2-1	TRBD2	CASSLALTSGNTNQGEQFF
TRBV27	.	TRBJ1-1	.	CASSLSWSGTNTEAFF
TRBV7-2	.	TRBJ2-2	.	CASSFQETGELFF
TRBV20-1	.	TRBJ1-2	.	CSARQGRGYTF
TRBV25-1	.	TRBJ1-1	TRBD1	CASSKLGTENTEAFF